This T cell receptor (beta chain) originates from a study of beta chain features in type 1 diabetes. cDNA synthesis used the whole RNA isolate, giving expressed TCRB sequences. Sequencing used immunoSEQ multiplex PCR; TCRdb keeps in-frame clones, though not all of them. This repertoire shows 900,000 or so clones, about a sixth found once; its top ten account for around 0.02%. This CDR3 region has 13 residues. V lost 11 bases, J lost 6 bases, and 19 bases lay in between. CDR1 is ENHRY, CDR2 SYGVKD, per germline. This receptor was identified in a woman aged 18-35 years in good health. Sequencing was carried out using naive CD4+ T cells from blood. This sequence joins TRBV10-3 and TRBJ1-2; D not certain. The CDR3: CAVSLRGVDGYTF. CDR3 nucleotide sequence: TGTGCCGTGTCTTTGCGTGGGGTCGATGGCTACACCTTC.